One and the same sample provided the 2 T cell receptor beta chains below, sequenced in a study of T cell responses to AZD1222 COVID-19 vaccine. Generated by immunoSEQ multiplex PCR, the TCRdb table keeps only in-frame clones and is missing some. Of about 130,000 clones in the sample, approximately 88% are singletons; the top ten hold about 5.4%. The sample was peripheral blood, taken on day 0 of AZD1222 vaccination. The receptors originated from an adult in good health.

The chain has TRBV7-2 and TRBJ1-1; D is uncertain. Between the trimmed V and J ends, which lost 1 base and 5 bases, there was a span of 17 bases. Per the germline V gene, CDR1 is SGHTA and CDR2 is FQGNSA. CDR3 length: 16 residues. CDR3 DNA: TGTGCCAGCAGCTTAGTCCGTTCGGAGGATCGAACTGAAGCTTTCTTT. Its translation: CASSLVRSEDRTEAFF.

The genes are TRBV12-5 and TRBJ2-1, with a tentative D call TRBD1 (6 bases). Trimming took off 0 bases at V and 2 bases at J, with 14 bases between the two ends. This CDR3 region has 17 residues. CDR1 and CDR2 (germline): LGHNT, FRNRAP. The CDR3 sequence: CASGLVQGSLPYNEQFF. The CDR3 region has the DNA TGTGCTAGTGGTTTGGTACAGGGTAGCCTACCCTACAATGAGCAGTTCTTC.